Sequencing of this T cell receptor (beta chain) was carried out in a study of beta chain features in type 1 diabetes. Study-level points and caveats: There was a moderate but significant shortening of TCRB CDR3s in all four CD4+ subsets of Type 1 diabetes patients.

By way of CD45RO/CCR7/CD25/CD127/CD95/CD27, the CD4+ regulatory, stem cell-like memory, central memory and naive cells were sorted. Only a few counts were recorded for this clone. Its antigen is unidentified. The V gene's germline CDR1 is SEHNR and CDR2 FQNEAQ (reference sequence). This CDR3 comprises 14 residues. The trim removed 3 bases at V and 7 bases at J, leaving 5 bases unmatched. TCRB transcripts that were expressed got sequenced, as all of the isolated RNA had been reverse transcribed. The read count averaged approximately 3.5 million across naive, central memory and regulatory T cell samples. The method was immunoSEQ multiplex PCR; TCRdb's version includes in-frame clones alone and lacks a portion of them. Of around 280,000 clones listed, 7.5% to 9.5% were seen once; the top ten hold over 0.8%.

The rearrangement uses TRBV7-9 and TRBJ2-1, with TRBD1 identical over 8 bases. The sequence was collected from a woman aged 18-29 years in good health. Sequenced sample: central memory CD4+ T cells from blood. The CDR3 coding sequence is TGTGCCAGCAGCTTTTCGGACAGGGAAAATGAGCAGTTCTTC. It yields the protein CASSFSDRENEQFF.